This T cell receptor (beta chain) comes out of a study of a mutant IDH1 vaccine in newly diagnosed glioma. About the research overall: Earlier treatment was radiotherapy, temozolomide, or both, with most getting both.

The protocol was immunoSEQ multiplex PCR, while the TCRdb copy is restricted to in-frame clones and leaves out a portion. The table records around 33,000 clones, 80% of them present only once. This CDR3 is 13 amino acids long. Germline CDR1 reads MNHEY; CDR2 reads SVGAGI. V was cut by 6 bases and J by 1 base, with 9 bases left in between. The time point was: baseline, week 1 (first vaccination visit). Noted treatment: pre-vaccination baseline after standard-of-care therapy. New astrocytomas of WHO grade 3 or 4 that were IDH1-mutant and ATRX-lost were found in the donors. Study-wide results and limits: Approximately 93% of patients showed vaccine-induced immune responses across multiple MHC alleles.

Points on this clone: Its antigen is not identified. Other DNA sequences from this sample encode an identical CDR3 as well.

The rearrangement uses TRBV6-5 and TRBJ1-1, with D perhaps TRBD1 (5 bases). The receptor's source is a man aged 50-59 years with glioma. Some clones in this sample may be carry-over from other donors' samples. Sequences were derived from peripheral blood mononuclear cells (PBMCs), sampled from a glioma patient treated with radiotherapy, temozolomide or both. The CDR3 is CASSSGQNTEAFF. CDR3 DNA: TGTGCCAGCAGCTCCGGACAGAACACTGAAGCTTTCTTT.